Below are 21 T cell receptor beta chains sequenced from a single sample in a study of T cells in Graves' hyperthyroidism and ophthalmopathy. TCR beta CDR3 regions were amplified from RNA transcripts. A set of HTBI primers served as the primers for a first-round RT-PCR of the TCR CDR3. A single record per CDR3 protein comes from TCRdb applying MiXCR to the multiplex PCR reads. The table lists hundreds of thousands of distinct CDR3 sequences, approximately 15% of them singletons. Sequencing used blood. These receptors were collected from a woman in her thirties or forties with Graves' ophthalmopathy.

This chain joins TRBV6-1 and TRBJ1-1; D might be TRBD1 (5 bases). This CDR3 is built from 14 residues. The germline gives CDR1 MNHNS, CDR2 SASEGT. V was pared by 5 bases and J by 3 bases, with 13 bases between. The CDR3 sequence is CASSLAKGDTEAFF. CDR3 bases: TGTGCCAGCAGTCTCGCCAAAGGGGACACTGAAGCTTTCTTT.

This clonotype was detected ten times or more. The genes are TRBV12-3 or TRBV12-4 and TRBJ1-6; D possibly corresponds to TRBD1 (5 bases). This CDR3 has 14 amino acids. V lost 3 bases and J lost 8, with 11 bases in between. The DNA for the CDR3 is TGTGCCAGCAGTTTCGGGGGGGGGGATTCACCCCTCCACTTT. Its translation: CASSFGGGDSPLHF.

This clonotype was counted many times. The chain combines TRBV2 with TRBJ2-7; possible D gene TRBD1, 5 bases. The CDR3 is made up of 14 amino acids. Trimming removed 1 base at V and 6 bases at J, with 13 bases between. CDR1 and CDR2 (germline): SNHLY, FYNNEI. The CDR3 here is CASSEEGSTPEQYF. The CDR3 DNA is TGTGCCAGCAGTGAAGAGGGGTCTACTCCCGAGCAGTACTTC. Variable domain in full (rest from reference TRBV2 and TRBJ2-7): EPEVTQTPSHQVTQMGQEVILRCVPISNHLYFYWYRQILGQKVEFLVSFYNNEISEKSEIFDDQFSVERPDGSNFTLKIRSTKLEDSAMYFCASSEEGSTPEQYFGPGTRLTVT.

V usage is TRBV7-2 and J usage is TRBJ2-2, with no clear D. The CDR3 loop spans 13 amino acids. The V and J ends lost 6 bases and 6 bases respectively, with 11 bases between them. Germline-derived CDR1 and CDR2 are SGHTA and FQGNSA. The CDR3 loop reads CASRYLAPGELFF. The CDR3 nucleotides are TGTGCCAGCAGATACCTCGCACCCGGGGAGCTGTTTTTT.

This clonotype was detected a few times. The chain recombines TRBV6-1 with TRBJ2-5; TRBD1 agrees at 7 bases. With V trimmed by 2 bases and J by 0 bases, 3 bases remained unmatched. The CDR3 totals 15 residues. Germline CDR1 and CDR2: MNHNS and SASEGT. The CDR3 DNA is TGTGCCAGCAGTGAACACAGGGGCGACCAAGAGACCCAGTACTTC. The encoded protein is CASSEHRGDQETQYF.

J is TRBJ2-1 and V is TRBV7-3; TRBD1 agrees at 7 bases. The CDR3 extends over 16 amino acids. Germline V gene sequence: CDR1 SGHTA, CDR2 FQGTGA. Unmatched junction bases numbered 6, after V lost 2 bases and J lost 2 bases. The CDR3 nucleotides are TGTGCCAGCAGCTTATCGGGCAGGGGGACCTACAATGAGCAGTTCTTC. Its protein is CASSLSGRGTYNEQFF.

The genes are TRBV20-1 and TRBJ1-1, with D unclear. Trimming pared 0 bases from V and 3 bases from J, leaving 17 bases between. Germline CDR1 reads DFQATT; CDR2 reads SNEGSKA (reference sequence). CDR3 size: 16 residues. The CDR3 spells CSARDGRRTQDTEAFF. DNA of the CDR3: TGCAGTGCTAGAGATGGGAGGAGGACCCAGGACACTGAAGCTTTCTTT.

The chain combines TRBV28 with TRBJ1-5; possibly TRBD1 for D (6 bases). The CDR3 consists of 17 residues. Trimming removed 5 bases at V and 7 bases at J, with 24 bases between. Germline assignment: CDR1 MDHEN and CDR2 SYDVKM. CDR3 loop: CASSRQGSAGGGQPQHF. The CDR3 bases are TGTGCCAGCAGTCGCCAGGGGAGTGCAGGTGGGGGCCAGCCCCAGCATTTT.

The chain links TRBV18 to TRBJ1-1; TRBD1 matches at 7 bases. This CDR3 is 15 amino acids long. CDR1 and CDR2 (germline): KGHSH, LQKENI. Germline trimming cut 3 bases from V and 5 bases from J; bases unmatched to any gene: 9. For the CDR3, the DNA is TGTGCCAGCTCACCTACGACAGGGAGGGTTACTGAAGCTTTCTTT. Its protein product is CASSPTTGRVTEAFF.

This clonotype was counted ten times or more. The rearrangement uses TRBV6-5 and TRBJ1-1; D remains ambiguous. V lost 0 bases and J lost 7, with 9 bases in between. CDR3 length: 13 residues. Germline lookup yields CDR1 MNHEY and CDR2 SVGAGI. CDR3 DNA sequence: TGTGCCAGCAGTTACTCCCGGCGCGGTGAAGCTTTCTTT. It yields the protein CASSYSRRGEAFF.

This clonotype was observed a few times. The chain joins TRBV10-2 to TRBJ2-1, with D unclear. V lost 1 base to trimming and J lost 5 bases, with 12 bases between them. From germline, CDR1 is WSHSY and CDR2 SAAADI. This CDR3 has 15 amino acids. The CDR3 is CASSEFAALHNEQFF. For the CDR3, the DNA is TGCGCCAGCAGTGAGTTTGCAGCGCTCCACAATGAGCAGTTCTTC.

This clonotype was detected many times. The CDR3 DNA sequence: TGCGCCAGCAGCGCGGGACACACTAGCACAGATACGCAGTATTTT. Protein: CASSAGHTSTDTQYF. The genes are TRBV5-1 and TRBJ2-3, with D perhaps given as TRBD1 or TRBD2 (6 bases each). The germline V gene encodes CDR1 SGHRS and CDR2 YFSETQ. The V and J ends lost 4 bases and 0 bases respectively, with 12 bases between them. This CDR3 is 15 amino acids long.

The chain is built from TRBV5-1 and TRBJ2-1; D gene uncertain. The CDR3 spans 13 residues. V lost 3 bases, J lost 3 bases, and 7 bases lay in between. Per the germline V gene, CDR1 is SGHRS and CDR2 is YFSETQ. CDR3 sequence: CASSSYIYNEQFF. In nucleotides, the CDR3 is TGCGCCAGCAGCTCCTATATCTACAATGAGCAGTTCTTC. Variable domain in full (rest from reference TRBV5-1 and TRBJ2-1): KAGVTQTPRYLIKTRGQQVTLSCSPISGHRSVSWYQQTPGQGLQFLFEYFSETQRNKGNFPGRFSGRQFSNSRSEMNVSTLELGDSALYLCASSSYIYNEQFFGPGTRLTVL.

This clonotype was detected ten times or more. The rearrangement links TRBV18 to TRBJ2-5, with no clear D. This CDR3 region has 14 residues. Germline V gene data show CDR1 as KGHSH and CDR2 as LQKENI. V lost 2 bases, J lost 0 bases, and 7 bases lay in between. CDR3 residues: CASSPLPNQETQYF. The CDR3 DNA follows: TGTGCCAGCTCACCATTACCGAACCAAGAGACCCAGTACTTC.

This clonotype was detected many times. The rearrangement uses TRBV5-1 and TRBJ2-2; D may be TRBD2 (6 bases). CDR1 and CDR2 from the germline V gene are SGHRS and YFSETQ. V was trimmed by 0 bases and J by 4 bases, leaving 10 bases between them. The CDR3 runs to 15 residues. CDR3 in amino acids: CASSLGLERTGELFF. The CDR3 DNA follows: TGCGCCAGCAGCTTGGGACTAGAACGCACCGGGGAGCTGTTTTTT.

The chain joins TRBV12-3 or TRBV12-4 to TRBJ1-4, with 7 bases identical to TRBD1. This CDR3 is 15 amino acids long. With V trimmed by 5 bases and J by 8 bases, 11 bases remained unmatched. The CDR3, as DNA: TGTGCCAGCAGTCCAAAGACAGGGCCTGGGGAAAAACTGTTTTTT. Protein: CASSPKTGPGEKLFF.

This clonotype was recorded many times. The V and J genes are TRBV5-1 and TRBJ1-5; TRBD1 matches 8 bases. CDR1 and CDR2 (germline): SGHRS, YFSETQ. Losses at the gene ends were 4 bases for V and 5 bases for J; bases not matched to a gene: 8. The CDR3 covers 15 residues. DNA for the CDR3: TGCGCCAGCAGCCCCCAGGGGGCGGATCATCAGCCCCAGCATTTT. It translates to CASSPQGADHQPQHF. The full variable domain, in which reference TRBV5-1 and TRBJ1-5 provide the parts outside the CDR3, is KAGVTQTPRYLIKTRGQQVTLSCSPISGHRSVSWYQQTPGQGLQFLFEYFSETQRNKGNFPGRFSGRQFSNSRSEMNVSTLELGDSALYLCASSPQGADHQPQHFGDGTRLSIL.

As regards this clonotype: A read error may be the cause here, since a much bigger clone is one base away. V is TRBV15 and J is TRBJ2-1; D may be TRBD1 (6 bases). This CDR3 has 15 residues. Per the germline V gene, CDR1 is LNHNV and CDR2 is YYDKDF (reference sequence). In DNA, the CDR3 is TGTGCCACCAGCAGAGAACAGGGCTCCTACGATGAGCAGTTCTTC. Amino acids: CATSREQGSYDEQFF.

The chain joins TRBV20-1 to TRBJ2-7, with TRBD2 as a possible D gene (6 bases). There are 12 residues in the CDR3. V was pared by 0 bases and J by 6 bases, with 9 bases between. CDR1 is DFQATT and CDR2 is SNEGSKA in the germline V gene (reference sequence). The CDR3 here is CSARDMGGEQYF. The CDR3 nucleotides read TGCAGTGCTAGAGATATGGGGGGCGAGCAGTACTTC.

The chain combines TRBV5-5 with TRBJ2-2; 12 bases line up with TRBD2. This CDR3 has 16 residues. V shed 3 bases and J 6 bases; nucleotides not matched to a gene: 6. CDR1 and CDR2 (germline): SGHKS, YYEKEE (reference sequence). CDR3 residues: CASSSPGLAGPGELFF. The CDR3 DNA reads TGTGCCAGCAGCTCCCCGGGACTAGCGGGCCCCGGGGAGCTGTTTTTT.

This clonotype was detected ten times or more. CDR3 bases: TGTGCCAGCAGCCACATTACAGGGGGCAATCAGCCCCAGCATTTT. It codes for CASSHITGGNQPQHF. V gene TRBV6-1 combines with J gene TRBJ1-5; the match to TRBD1 covers 7 bases. Germline CDR1 MNHNS, CDR2 SASEGT. V shed 6 bases and J 2 bases; nucleotides not matched to a gene: 7. The CDR3 is made up of 15 amino acids.